The TCR beta chain under discussion was sequenced for a study of beta chain features in type 1 diabetes. The table lists this clone with a few counts. Its cognate antigen is unknown. Since all of the isolated RNA was reverse transcribed, expressed TCRB transcripts were what got sequenced. Deep immunoSEQ sequencing covered naive, central memory and regulatory T cell samples. Sequencing was performed with immunoSEQ multiplex PCR; in TCRdb, only in-frame clones are kept and a portion is missing. This table holds approximately 340,000 clones, about 15% found once. Stem cell-like memory, regulatory, central memory and naive CD4+ cells were sorted via CD45RO/CCR7/CD25/CD127/CD95/CD27. Regarding the study as a whole: Cells that show high TCR expression could be over-represented by cDNA sequencing.

The CDR3 has 15 residues. Germline CDR1 and CDR2: LNHNV and YYDKDF (reference sequence). After removal of 0 bases from V and 6 bases from J, the junction contained 3 bases not matched to a gene. This chain links TRBV15 with TRBJ1-4; 8 bases map to TRBD1. The receptor was derived from a woman younger than 30 in good health. The sample consisted of naive CD4+ T cells from blood. In nucleotides, the CDR3 is TGTGCCACCAGCAGAGAACCAGGGGGCCATGAAAAACTGTTTTTT. It is translated as CATSREPGGHEKLFF. Using reference TRBV15 and TRBJ1-4 for the parts outside the CDR3, the full variable domain is DAMVIQNPRYQVTQFGKPVTLSCSQTLNHNVMYWYQQKSSQAPKLLFHYYDKDFNNEADTPDNFQSRRPNTSFCFLDIRSPGLGDTAMYLCATSREPGGHEKLFFGSGTQLSVL.